Included here is one T cell receptor (beta chain) sequence, with context. What it binds is unknown. Stable Graves' hyperthyroidism meant no ophthalmopathy progression within 18 months. This sample is part of a study of T cells in Graves' hyperthyroidism and ophthalmopathy. Findings of the study overall: Blood also showed most of the thyroid clonotypes that were expanded above 0.001.

It was RNA transcripts that yielded the amplified TCR beta CDR3 regions. The HTBI primer set drove a first-round RT-PCR of the TCR CDR3. From the multiplex PCR reads, TCRdb called clonotypes with MiXCR, one entry per CDR3 protein. The data show about 350,000 distinct CDR3 sequences, roughly 13% seen once. Sequences were obtained from blood. This clonotype was obtained from a woman aged 25 to 39 with Graves' hyperthyroidism.

The CDR3 reads CASSSRRTSLYEQYF. CDR3 in DNA: TGTGCCAGCAGTTCACGTAGGACTAGCTTATACGAGCAGTACTTC. V is TRBV28 and J is TRBJ2-7; 8 bases fit TRBD2. The CDR3 contains 15 residues. J gave up 4 bases and V 4 bases, and 9 bases lay outside the gene matches. Germline CDR1 is MDHEN and CDR2 is SYDVKM.